The entry below describes one T cell receptor beta chain. Antigen unknown. PCR employed 60 Vbeta and 13 Jbeta primers. Only in-frame clones appear in the TCRdb table, and some are missing; sequencing was by immunoSEQ multiplex PCR. The table has 110,000 to 150,000 clones, under 90% seen once. The record originates from a study of cytomegalovirus exposure and HLA in healthy donors. Findings and caveats of the study: Listed as cytomegalovirus-associated were over 150 TCR beta chains.

Trimming took 7 bases from V and 2 from J; bases not matched to a gene: 10. The germline gives CDR1 SGHVS, CDR2 FQNEAQ. The CDR3 has 15 residues. The sequenced sample was PBMCs. The receptor's source is a man aged 40-50 years in good health and CMV-seronegative. The chain couples TRBV7-8 to TRBJ1-1; 7 positions match TRBD1. CDR3 DNA sequence: TGTGCCAGCAAGAGACAGGGTTTAATAAACACTGAAGCTTTCTTT. Protein sequence: CASKRQGLINTEAFF.